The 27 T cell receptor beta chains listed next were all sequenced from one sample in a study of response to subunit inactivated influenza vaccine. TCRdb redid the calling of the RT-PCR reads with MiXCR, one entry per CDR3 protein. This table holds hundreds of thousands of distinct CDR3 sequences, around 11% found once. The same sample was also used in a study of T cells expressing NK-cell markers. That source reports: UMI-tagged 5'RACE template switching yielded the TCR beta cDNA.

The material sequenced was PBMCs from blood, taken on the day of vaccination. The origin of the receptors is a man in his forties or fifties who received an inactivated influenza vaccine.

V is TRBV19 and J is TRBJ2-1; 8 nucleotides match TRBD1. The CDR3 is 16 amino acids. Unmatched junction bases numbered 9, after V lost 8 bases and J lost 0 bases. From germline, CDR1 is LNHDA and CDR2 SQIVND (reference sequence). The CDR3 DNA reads TGTGCCAGTGCTTGGACAGGGATGAACTCCTACAATGAGCAGTTCTTC. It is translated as CASAWTGMNSYNEQFF.

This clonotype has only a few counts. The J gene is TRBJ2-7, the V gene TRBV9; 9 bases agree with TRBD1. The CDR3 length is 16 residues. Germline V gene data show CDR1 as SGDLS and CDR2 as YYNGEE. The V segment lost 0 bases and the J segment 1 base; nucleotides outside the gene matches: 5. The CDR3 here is CASSVEGQGKSYEQYF. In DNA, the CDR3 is TGTGCCAGCAGCGTAGAGGGACAGGGAAAATCCTACGAGCAGTACTTC.

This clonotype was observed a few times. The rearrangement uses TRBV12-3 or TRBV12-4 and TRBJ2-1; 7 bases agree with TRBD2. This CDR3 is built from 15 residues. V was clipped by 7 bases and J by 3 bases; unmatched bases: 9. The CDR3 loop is CASTYGLAVYNEQFF. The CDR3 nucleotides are TGTGCCAGCACGTACGGGCTAGCGGTCTACAATGAGCAGTTCTTC.

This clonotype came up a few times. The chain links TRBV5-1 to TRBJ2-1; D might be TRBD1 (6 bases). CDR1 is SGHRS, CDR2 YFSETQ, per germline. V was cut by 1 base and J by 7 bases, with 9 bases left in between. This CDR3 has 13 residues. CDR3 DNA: TGCGCCAGCAGCTTGAGTCAGGGGAATGAGCAGTTCTTC. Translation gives CASSLSQGNEQFF.

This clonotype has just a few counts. In DNA form, the CDR3 reads TGTGCCAGCAGTCAAAGGGACAGGGCGGACACTGAAGCTTTCTTT. The encoded protein is CASSQRDRADTEAFF. This chain links TRBV27 with TRBJ1-1; 9 bases are shared with TRBD1. Germline CDR1 and CDR2: MNHEY and SMNVEV (reference sequence). This CDR3 contains 15 residues. With 5 bases clipped from V and 3 bases from J, the junction kept 7 bases outside the gene matches.

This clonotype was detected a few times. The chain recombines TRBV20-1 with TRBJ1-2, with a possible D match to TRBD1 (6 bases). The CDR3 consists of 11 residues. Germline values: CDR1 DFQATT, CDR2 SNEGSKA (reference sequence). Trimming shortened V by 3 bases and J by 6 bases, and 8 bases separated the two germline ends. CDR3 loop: CSASYRDGYTF. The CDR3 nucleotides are TGCAGTGCTAGTTACAGGGATGGCTACACCTTC.

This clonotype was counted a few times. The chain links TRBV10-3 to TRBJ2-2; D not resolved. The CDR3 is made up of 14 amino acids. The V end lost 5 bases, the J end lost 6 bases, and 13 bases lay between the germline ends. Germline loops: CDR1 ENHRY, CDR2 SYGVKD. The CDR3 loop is CAISSTVAAGELFF. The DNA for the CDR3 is TGTGCCATCAGTTCAACCGTTGCGGCCGGGGAGCTGTTTTTT.

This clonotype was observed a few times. CDR3 DNA sequence: TGCGCCAGCAGGGACAGGGCCAGGGAGACCCAGTACTTC. This sequence encodes CASRDRARETQYF. V gene TRBV5-1 combines with J gene TRBJ2-5; the match to TRBD1 covers 8 bases. This CDR3 spans 13 amino acids. Losses at the gene ends were 5 bases for V and 5 bases for J; bases not matched to a gene: 5. Germline loops: CDR1 SGHRS, CDR2 YFSETQ. Full variable domain (missing parts from reference TRBV5-1 and TRBJ2-5): KAGVTQTPRYLIKTRGQQVTLSCSPISGHRSVSWYQQTPGQGLQFLFEYFSETQRNKGNFPGRFSGRQFSNSRSEMNVSTLELGDSALYLCASRDRARETQYFGPGTRLLVL.

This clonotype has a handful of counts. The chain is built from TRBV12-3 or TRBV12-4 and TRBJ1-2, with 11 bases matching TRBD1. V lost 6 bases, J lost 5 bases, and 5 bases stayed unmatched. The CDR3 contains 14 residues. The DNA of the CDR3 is TGTGCCAGCAGCCGGGACAGGGGGGGATATGGCTACACCTTC. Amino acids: CASSRDRGGYGYTF.

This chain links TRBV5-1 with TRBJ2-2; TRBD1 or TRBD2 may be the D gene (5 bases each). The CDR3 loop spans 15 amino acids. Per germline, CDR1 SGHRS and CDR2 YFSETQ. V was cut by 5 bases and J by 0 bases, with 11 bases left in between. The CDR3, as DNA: TGCGCCAGCAGAGCCGGGACGGCGAACACCGGGGAGCTGTTTTTT. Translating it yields CASRAGTANTGELFF.

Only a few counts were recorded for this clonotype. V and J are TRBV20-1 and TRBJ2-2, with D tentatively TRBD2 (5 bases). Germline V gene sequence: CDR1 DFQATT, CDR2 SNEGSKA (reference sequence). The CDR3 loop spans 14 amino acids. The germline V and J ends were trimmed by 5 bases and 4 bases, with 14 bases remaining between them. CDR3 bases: TGCAGTGCTCCAATGGGGAGTCCCACCGGGGAGCTGTTTTTT. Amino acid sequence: CSAPMGSPTGELFF.

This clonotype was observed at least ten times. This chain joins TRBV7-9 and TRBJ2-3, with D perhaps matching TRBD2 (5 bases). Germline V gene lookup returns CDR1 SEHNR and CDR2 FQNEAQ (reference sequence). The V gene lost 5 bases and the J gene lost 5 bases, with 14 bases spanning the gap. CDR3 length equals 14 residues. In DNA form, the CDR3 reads TGTGCCAGCAGCCTTTTATCGGCGGGAGATACGCAGTATTTT. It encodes CASSLLSAGDTQYF.

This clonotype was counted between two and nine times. CDR3 region: CASSSGQGRQETQYF. CDR3 in DNA: TGCGCCAGCAGTTCTGGACAGGGGAGACAAGAGACCCAGTACTTC. The chain joins TRBV5-1 to TRBJ2-5; 9 bases line up with TRBD1. J gave up 2 bases and V 5 bases, and 7 bases lay outside the gene matches. The CDR3 consists of 15 residues. Germline V gives CDR1 SGHRS, CDR2 YFSETQ. Full variable domain (missing parts from reference TRBV5-1 and TRBJ2-5): KAGVTQTPRYLIKTRGQQVTLSCSPISGHRSVSWYQQTPGQGLQFLFEYFSETQRNKGNFPGRFSGRQFSNSRSEMNVSTLELGDSALYLCASSSGQGRQETQYFGPGTRLLVL.

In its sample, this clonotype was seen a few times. CDR3 coding DNA: TGCAGTGCTAAGGAGGGACTAGCGGTATACTACGAGCAGTACTTC. Its protein is CSAKEGLAVYYEQYF. The chain carries TRBV20-1 and TRBJ2-7; 11 bases align to TRBD2. Germline V gene data show CDR1 as DFQATT and CDR2 as SNEGSKA (reference sequence). V lost 4 bases to trimming and J lost 3 bases; unmatched junction nucleotides: 8. This CDR3 has 15 amino acids.

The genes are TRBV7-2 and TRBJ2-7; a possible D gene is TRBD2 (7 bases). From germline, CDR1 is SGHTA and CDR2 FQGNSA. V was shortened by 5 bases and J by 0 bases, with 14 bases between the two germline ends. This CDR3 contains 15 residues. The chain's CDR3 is CASSPMRGGSYEQYF. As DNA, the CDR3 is TGTGCCAGCAGCCCCATGAGGGGGGGCTCCTACGAGCAGTACTTC.

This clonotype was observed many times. The CDR3 protein is CASSSTSAGTDTQYF. The CDR3 DNA sequence: TGTGCCAGCAGCTCCACTAGCGCCGGCACAGATACGCAGTATTTT. This chain links TRBV7-2 with TRBJ2-3; 7 nucleotides line up with TRBD2. In germline, CDR1 is SGHTA, CDR2 FQGNSA. The V gene end was trimmed by 4 bases and the J gene end by 1 base; junction bases not matched to a gene: 5. The CDR3 sequence is 15 residues long.

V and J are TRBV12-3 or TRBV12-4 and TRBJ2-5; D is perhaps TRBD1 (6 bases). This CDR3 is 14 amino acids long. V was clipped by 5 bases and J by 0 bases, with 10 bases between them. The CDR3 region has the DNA TGTGCCAGCAGTCCGACAGGCAACCAAGAGACCCAGTACTTC. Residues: CASSPTGNQETQYF.

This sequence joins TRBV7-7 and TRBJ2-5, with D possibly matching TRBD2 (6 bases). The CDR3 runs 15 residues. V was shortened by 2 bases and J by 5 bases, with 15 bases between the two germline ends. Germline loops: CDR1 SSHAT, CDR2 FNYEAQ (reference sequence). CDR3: CASSLNSGRPETQYF. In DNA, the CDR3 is TGTGCCAGCAGCTTAAACAGTGGGAGGCCGGAGACCCAGTACTTC. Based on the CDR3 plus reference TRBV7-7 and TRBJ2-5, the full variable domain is GAGVSQSPRYKVTKRGQDVTLRCDPISSHATLYWYQQALGQGPEFLTYFNYEAQPDKSGLPSDRFSAERPEGSISTLTIQRTEQRDSAMYRCASSLNSGRPETQYFGPGTRLLVL.

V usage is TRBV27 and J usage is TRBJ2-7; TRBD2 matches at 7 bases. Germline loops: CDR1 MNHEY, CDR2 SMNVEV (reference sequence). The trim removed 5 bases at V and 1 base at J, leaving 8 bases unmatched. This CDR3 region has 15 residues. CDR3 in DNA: TGTGCCAGCAGTGAAGCCGGGACTATTTCCTACGAGCAGTACTTC. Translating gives CASSEAGTISYEQYF.

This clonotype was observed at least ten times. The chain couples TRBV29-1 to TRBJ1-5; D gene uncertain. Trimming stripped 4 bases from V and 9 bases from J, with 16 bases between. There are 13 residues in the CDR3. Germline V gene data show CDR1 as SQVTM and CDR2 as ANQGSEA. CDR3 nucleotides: TGCAGCGTTGGGACTGTGGACGGCGGGCCCCAGCATTTT. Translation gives CSVGTVDGGPQHF.

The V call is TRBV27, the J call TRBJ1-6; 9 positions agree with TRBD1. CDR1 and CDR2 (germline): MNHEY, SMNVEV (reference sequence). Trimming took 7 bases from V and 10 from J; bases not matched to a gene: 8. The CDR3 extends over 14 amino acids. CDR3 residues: CASTPTGGLSPLHF. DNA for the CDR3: TGTGCCAGCACACCGACAGGGGGGCTGTCACCCCTCCACTTT.

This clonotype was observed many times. As DNA, the CDR3 is TGTGCCAGCAGCCCTTCGTCCCTCGCATCACTCGGACGGCGAGGAAACACCATATATTTT. As protein: CASSPSSLASLGRRGNTIYF. This chain links TRBV11-2 with TRBJ1-3; D is ambiguous. CDR1 is SGHAT, CDR2 FQNNGV, per germline. Trimming pared 5 bases from V and 4 bases from J, leaving 30 bases between. This CDR3 spans 20 amino acids.

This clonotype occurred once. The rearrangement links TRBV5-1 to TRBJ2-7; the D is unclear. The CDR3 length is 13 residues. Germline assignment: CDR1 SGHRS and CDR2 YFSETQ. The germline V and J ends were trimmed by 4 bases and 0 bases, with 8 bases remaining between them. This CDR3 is CASSRRSSYEQYF. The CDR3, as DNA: TGCGCCAGCAGCCGACGGAGCTCCTACGAGCAGTACTTC.

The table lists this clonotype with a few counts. In nucleotides, the CDR3 is TGTGCCTGGATAACCGCACTAGCCCGGAGCTCCTACAATGAGCAGTTCTTC. As protein: CAWITALARSSYNEQFF. V gene TRBV30 combines with J gene TRBJ2-1, with D possibly being TRBD2 (6 bases). V was cut by 4 bases and J by 0 bases, with 19 bases left in between. Germline-derived CDR1 and CDR2 are GTSNPN and SVGIG (reference sequence). The CDR3 has 17 amino acids.

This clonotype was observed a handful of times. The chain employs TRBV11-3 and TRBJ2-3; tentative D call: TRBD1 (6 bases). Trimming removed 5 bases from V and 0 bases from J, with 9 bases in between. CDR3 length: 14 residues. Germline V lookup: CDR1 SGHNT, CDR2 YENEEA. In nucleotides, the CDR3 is TGTGCCAGCAGCCGGGACACTAGCACAGATACGCAGTATTTT. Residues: CASSRDTSTDTQYF.

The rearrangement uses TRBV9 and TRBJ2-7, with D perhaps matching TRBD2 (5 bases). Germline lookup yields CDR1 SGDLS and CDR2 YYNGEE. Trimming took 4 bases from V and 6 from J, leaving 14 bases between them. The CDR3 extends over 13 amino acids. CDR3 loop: CASSFEGAVEQYF. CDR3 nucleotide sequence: TGTGCCAGCAGCTTCGAGGGAGCAGTCGAGCAGTACTTC.

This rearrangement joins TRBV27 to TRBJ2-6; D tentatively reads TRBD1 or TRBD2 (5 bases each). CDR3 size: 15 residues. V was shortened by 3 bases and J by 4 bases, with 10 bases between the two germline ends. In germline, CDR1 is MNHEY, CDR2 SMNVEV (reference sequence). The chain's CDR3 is CASSFRGRGANVLTF. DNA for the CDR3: TGTGCCAGCAGTTTTAGGGGACGGGGGGCCAACGTCCTGACTTTC.